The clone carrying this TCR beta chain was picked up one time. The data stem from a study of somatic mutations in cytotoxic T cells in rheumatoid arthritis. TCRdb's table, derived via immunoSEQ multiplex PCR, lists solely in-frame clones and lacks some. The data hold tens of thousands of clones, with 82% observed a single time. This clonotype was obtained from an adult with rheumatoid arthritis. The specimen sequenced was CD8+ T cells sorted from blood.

The CDR3 DNA reads TGTGCCAGTAGTATGGCTTCGGGCGTCTCTAATTCACCCCTCCACTTT. Translated: CASSMASGVSNSPLHF. The chain employs TRBV19 and TRBJ1-6, with no clear D. This CDR3 contains 16 residues. V shed 3 bases and J shed 6 bases, with 15 bases lying between them. The germline V gene has CDR1 LNHDA and CDR2 SQIVND (reference sequence).